The 16 T cell receptor beta chains reported below all come from one sample, sequenced in a study of cytomegalovirus exposure and HLA in healthy donors (dated 2017 in TCRdb). Library method: the immunoSEQ multiplex PCR assay. The table comes from immuneACCESS by way of TCRdb, which keeps in-frame sequences with V and J called. Part of the clones is missing from these tables; in studies checked, under half for an unresolved V gene and the rest for unknown reasons. This sample comprises around 300,000 clones, 65% to 90% of them detected only once. 1% of the sample rests with the top ten. Sequenced: PBMCs. These receptors were taken from a woman younger than 30 in good health and CMV-seronegative.

There are a few counts of this clone. The chain joins TRBV28 to TRBJ1-2; 8 bases are shared with TRBD1. Germline V lookup: CDR1 MDHEN, CDR2 SYDVKM. V trimming: 3 bases; J trimming: 4 bases; junction bases outside the gene matches: 7. This CDR3 spans 15 amino acids. The CDR3 nucleotides are TGTGCCAGCAGTTTCAGGGGGCGCTGGGTCTATGGCTACACCTTC. As protein: CASSFRGRWVYGYTF.

The table lists this clone with a few counts. The chain has TRBV10-3 and TRBJ2-7; D is unresolved. Looked up from germline, CDR1 is ENHRY and CDR2 is SYGVKD. Trimming left V 4 bases short and J 3 bases short, with 4 bases between. CDR3 length: 11 residues. This CDR3 is CAISVYYEQYF. CDR3 sequence (DNA): TGTGCCATCAGTGTATACTACGAGCAGTACTTC.

The V gene is TRBV9, the J gene TRBJ2-3; 11 bases are a match to TRBD2. Trimming took 0 bases from V and 6 from J; bases not matched to a gene: 6. The CDR3 consists of 16 residues. Germline V CDR1 and CDR2: SGDLS, YYNGEE. The CDR3 DNA follows: TGTGCCAGCAGCGTAGAACTAGCGGGAGCCGTGGATACGCAGTATTTT. It translates to CASSVELAGAVDTQYF.

This chain joins TRBV9 and TRBJ1-2; D uncertain. The germline CDR1 and CDR2 sequences are SGDLS and YYNGEE. Between the trimmed V and J ends, which lost 6 bases and 4 bases, there was a span of 13 bases. The CDR3 runs to 13 residues. The CDR3 coding sequence is TGTGCCAGCACCCCGAGGATCAGCTATGGCTACACCTTC. Its protein product is CASTPRISYGYTF.

The gene calls are TRBV5-4 and TRBJ1-2; a weak D match, TRBD1 (6 bases). Trimming removed 0 bases from V and 4 bases from J, with 10 bases in between. The germline gives CDR1 SGHNT, CDR2 YYREEE (reference sequence). The CDR3 has 14 amino acids. CDR3 sequence: CASSLGQAFYGYTF. Here the CDR3 DNA reads TGTGCCAGCAGCTTGGGACAGGCATTCTATGGCTACACCTTC.

V is TRBV19 and J is TRBJ2-7; D remains ambiguous. V lost 3 bases to trimming and J lost 2 bases, with 8 bases between them. This CDR3 spans 13 amino acids. Germline V gene data show CDR1 as LNHDA and CDR2 as SQIVND (reference sequence). The DNA of the CDR3 is TGTGCCAGTAGTATTAAACTGCCCTACGAGCAGTACTTC. Translating it yields CASSIKLPYEQYF.

V is TRBV27 and J is TRBJ1-1, with D tentatively TRBD1 (5 bases). Trimming removed 5 bases from V and 6 bases from J, with 13 bases in between. The CDR3 covers 13 residues. CDR1 MNHEY and CDR2 SMNVEV come from the germline V gene (reference sequence). The CDR3 here is CASSHPGVPEAFF. The DNA of the CDR3 is TGTGCCAGCAGTCACCCGGGGGTCCCTGAAGCTTTCTTT.

J is TRBJ1-4 and V is TRBV5-1, with a weak D call TRBD1 (6 bases). Germline lookup yields CDR1 SGHRS and CDR2 YFSETQ. The CDR3 contains 14 residues. V lost 2 bases, J lost 8 bases, and 13 bases lay in between. DNA of the CDR3: TGCGCCAGCAGCTTTAACAGGGAGGGCGAAAAACTGTTTTTT. Translating it yields CASSFNREGEKLFF.

In this sample, this clone turned up once. CDR3 amino acids: CASSLDLEDAKTEAFF. In DNA, the CDR3 is TGTGCCAGCAGCTTGGATTTAGAGGATGCGAAAACTGAAGCTTTCTTT. This chain links TRBV5-4 with TRBJ1-1, with D hard to call. Trimming cost V 0 bases and J 5 bases, with 17 bases left between them. CDR1 and CDR2 from the germline V gene are SGHNT and YYREEE (reference sequence). The CDR3 is made up of 16 amino acids.

The V and J genes are TRBV27 and TRBJ2-5, with 12 bases lining up with TRBD2. The V and J ends lost 2 bases and 4 bases, in that order; junction bases with no gene match: 5. The CDR3 totals 16 residues. The germline gives CDR1 MNHEY, CDR2 SMNVEV (reference sequence). CDR3 in DNA: TGTGCCAGCAGTTTAGGCCTAGCGGGAGGGTCAGAGACCCAGTACTTC. It encodes CASSLGLAGGSETQYF.

The V and J genes are TRBV11-2 and TRBJ1-2; 9 nucleotides align to TRBD1. Per the germline V gene, CDR1 is SGHAT and CDR2 is FQNNGV. The CDR3 has 14 amino acids. Germline trimming cut 7 bases from V and 6 bases from J; bases unmatched to any gene: 9. The CDR3 reads CASIRAGTGNGYTF. The CDR3 DNA reads TGTGCCAGCATACGAGCCGGGACAGGGAATGGCTACACCTTC.

The sample holds a few counts of this clone. V gene TRBV19 combines with J gene TRBJ1-1; TRBD1 matches 7 bases. Germline V gene sequence: CDR1 LNHDA, CDR2 SQIVND (reference sequence). The CDR3 is 13 amino acids. Trimming took 3 bases from V and 4 from J; bases not matched to a gene: 2. The CDR3 region is CASSIAGGTEAFF. The CDR3 bases are TGTGCCAGTAGTATTGCAGGGGGCACTGAAGCTTTCTTT. Full variable domain (missing parts from reference TRBV19 and TRBJ1-1): DGGITQSPKYLFRKEGQNVTLSCEQNLNHDAMYWYRQDPGQGLRLIYYSQIVNDFQKGDIAEGYSVSREKKESFPLTVTSAQKNPTAFYLCASSIAGGTEAFFGQGTRLTVV.

CDR3 in amino acids: CASSPVVSGANVLTF. The CDR3 bases are TGTGCCAGCAGCCCGGTCGTGTCTGGGGCCAACGTCCTGACTTTC. The rearrangement uses TRBV7-2 and TRBJ2-6; D is unclear. The CDR3 has 15 residues. Trimming removed 5 bases at V and 1 base at J, with 9 bases between. The germline V gene has CDR1 SGHTA and CDR2 FQGNSA.

The V and J genes are TRBV25-1 and TRBJ2-1, with D tentatively TRBD2 (5 bases). The CDR3 extends over 16 amino acids. The germline V gene encodes CDR1 MGHDK and CDR2 SYGVNS. Trimming stripped 4 bases from V and 4 bases from J, with 17 bases between. This CDR3 is CASSALGVSSYNEQFF. The CDR3 bases are TGTGCCAGCAGTGCGCTCGGGGTTTCCTCTTACAATGAGCAGTTCTTC. Full variable domain (rest looked up from reference TRBV25-1 and TRBJ2-1): EADIYQTPRYLVIGTGKKITLECSQTMGHDKMYWYQQDPGMELHLIHYSYGVNSTEKGDLSSESTVSRIRTEHFPLTLESARPSHTSQYLCASSALGVSSYNEQFFGPGTRLTVL.

The chain is built from TRBV4-2 and TRBJ1-1; D remains unclear. CDR1 LGHNA and CDR2 YNFKEQ come from the germline V gene. V was clipped by 0 bases and J by 7 bases, with 12 bases between them. The CDR3 loop spans 14 amino acids. The CDR3 loop reads CASSQDGRGYEAFF. The CDR3 region has the DNA TGTGCCAGCAGCCAAGATGGCAGAGGCTATGAAGCTTTCTTT.

As regards this clone: Other nucleotide sequences in the sample specify the same CDR3. The chain is built from TRBV6-5 and TRBJ2-1; D not resolved. CDR1 and CDR2 from the germline V gene are MNHEY and SVGAGI. The CDR3 is made up of 13 amino acids. Trimming pared 5 bases from V and 3 bases from J, leaving 8 bases between. CDR3 amino acids: CASSLADYNEQFF. The CDR3 bases are TGTGCCAGCAGTCTGGCGGACTACAATGAGCAGTTCTTC.